Listed below are T cell receptor beta chains from one sample, sequenced in a study of cytomegalovirus exposure and HLA in healthy donors. The repertoire was sequenced with immunoSEQ multiplex PCR; TCRdb's copy has only in-frame clones and lacks some. Of about 130,000 clones in the sample, about 78% were seen once. Sequencing was carried out using PBMCs. These receptors came from a human donor in good health. The CDR3 runs from the conserved cysteine through the conserved F or W. The order of the fields is V gene, J gene, CDR3 protein.

TRBV29-1,TRBJ1-1,CSVETQGDMNTEAFF
TRBV27,TRBJ2-1,CASSRLAGGPSYNEQFF
TRBV29-1,TRBJ1-1,CSVEVGGQGLSGAFF
TRBV6-6,TRBJ2-7,CASSGQGQGGSYEQYF
TRBV10-3,TRBJ2-3,CAISGGLARDTQYF
TRBV5-8,TRBJ2-7,CASSLALLAVYEQYF
TRBV2,TRBJ1-6,CASMETANSPLHF
TRBV11-2,TRBJ1-4,CASSYRGTVGDEKLFF
TRBV7-6,TRBJ1-5,CASSLGANQPQHF
TRBV19,TRBJ2-3,CASTSKPTTYDTQYF
TRBV4-2,TRBJ2-7,CASSQRARLAGEQYF
TRBV30,TRBJ1-4,CAWSYSGSGEKLFF
TRBV5-5,TRBJ2-2,CASRLAGGTNTGELFF
TRBV6-5,TRBJ2-5,CASSYAPQETQYF
TRBV18,-,CASSQDSSSYEQYF
TRBV27,TRBJ1-3,CASSNGGPQGGNTIYF
TRBV5-4,TRBJ2-3,CASSFKRERHTDTQYF
TRBV4-2,TRBJ2-7,CASSQEGTGLYEQYF
TRBV27,TRBJ1-2,CASSLTGTPYGYTF
TRBV7-3,TRBJ2-1,CASSLMGHNEQFF
TRBV27,TRBJ1-2,CASRPGVANYGYTF
TRBV28,TRBJ1-2,CASSLGGQGKSYTF
TRBV19,TRBJ2-1,CASSLQTGYNEQFF
TRBV6-1,-,CASSAPSAGGNEQYF
TRBV28,TRBJ2-3,CASSTSGRALRDTQYF
TRBV5-4,TRBJ2-1,CASSFGTVGYNEQFF
TRBV5-6,TRBJ1-1,CASSSLVRRVTDTEAFF
TRBV19,TRBJ2-2,CASSPRGNAAGELFF
TRBV9,TRBJ2-2,CASSAGGPNTGELFF
TRBV4-1,TRBJ1-2,CASSQERRGRGYGYTF
TRBV7-9,TRBJ2-1,CASSPRVRGGRYNEQFF
TRBV5-1,TRBJ2-3,CASRLTSGSTDTQYF
TRBV7-6,TRBJ1-5,CASSPMWGGDQPQHF
TRBV29-1,TRBJ2-3,CSSSGTSTDTQYF
TRBV5-4,TRBJ2-3,CASRAGTGTDTQYF
TRBV2,TRBJ2-2,CATQMTANTGELFF
TRBV5-1,TRBJ2-7,CASSSHRGKFYEQYF
TRBV6-6,TRBJ1-1,CASSATREKAFF
TRBV28,TRBJ2-7,CASSLGQGAGEQYF
TRBV4-3,TRBJ2-3,CASSQAFRGADTQYF